This T cell receptor beta chain came from a study of circulating and synovial CD4+ cells in juvenile arthritis. Donors were patients with active juvenile idiopathic arthritis. This CDR3 region has 12 residues. Germline V gene sequence: CDR1 SNHLY, CDR2 FYNNEI. Deletions cut 6 bases from V and 3 bases from J, with 8 bases between. Study findings and constraints: Bulk blood CD4 samples held at least an order of magnitude more or fewer genomes than CPL. These repertoires were less diverse than bulk blood CD4 repertoires.

A remark on this clone: As yet, its antigen is unknown.

The data were produced by immunoSEQ multiplex PCR, yet TCRdb's version contains in-frame clones alone and is incomplete. The data show over 30,000 clones, nearly 95% seen once. The chain carries TRBV2 and TRBJ2-5; TRBD1 is a possible D gene (5 bases). The clonotype was recovered from a human donor with juvenile idiopathic arthritis. Material: CD4+ T cells from blood. CDR3 nucleotide sequence: TGTGCCAGCAGCATACAGGAAGAGACCCAGTACTTC. Its translation: CASSIQEETQYF. Using reference TRBV2 and TRBJ2-5 for the parts outside the CDR3, the full variable domain is EPEVTQTPSHQVTQMGQEVILRCVPISNHLYFYWYRQILGQKVEFLVSFYNNEISEKSEIFDDQFSVERPDGSNFTLKIRSTKLEDSAMYFCASSIQEETQYFGPGTRLLVL.